A single sample is the source of the 25 T cell receptor beta chains below, sequenced in a study of blood T cell repertoires in COVID-19. Measured with immunoSEQ multiplex PCR; TCRdb has only the in-frame clones, and not every one. Of about 200,000 clones listed, about three quarters are singletons. What was sequenced was peripheral blood. All receptors derive from a woman aged 70-85 years with acute or convalescent COVID-19.

About this clone itself: Other DNA sequences in the sample encode the same CDR3. V and J are TRBV30 and TRBJ2-3; a possible D gene is TRBD1 (6 bases). Germline V CDR1 and CDR2: GTSNPN, SVGIG (reference sequence). The V end lost 0 bases, the J end lost 0 bases, and 7 bases lay between the germline ends. The CDR3 extends over 14 amino acids. CDR3 DNA sequence: TGTGCCTGGAGTGTTAGGGGGAGCACAGATACGCAGTATTTT. It yields the protein CAWSVRGSTDTQYF.

Concerning this clone itself: Other DNA sequences from this sample encode an identical CDR3 as well. V gene TRBV5-1 combines with J gene TRBJ2-5, with D possibly matching TRBD1 (6 bases). Per germline, CDR1 SGHRS and CDR2 YFSETQ. The CDR3 covers 14 residues. The V gene lost 0 bases and the J gene lost 4 bases, with 10 bases spanning the gap. In DNA form, the CDR3 reads TGCGCCAGCAGCTTGGGCAGGGGCGGAGAGACCCAGTACTTC. It is translated as CASSLGRGGETQYF.

J is TRBJ2-3 and V is TRBV5-4, with 14 bases aligning to TRBD2. This CDR3 is 17 amino acids long. Trimming took 5 bases from V and 6 from J; bases not matched to a gene: 11. CDR1 and CDR2 from the germline V gene are SGHNT and YYREEE (reference sequence). CDR3 sequence: CASSQGLAGGLLDTQYF. The CDR3 DNA sequence: TGTGCCAGCAGTCAAGGACTAGCGGGGGGTTTATTGGATACGCAGTATTTT.

The V gene is TRBV10-3, the J gene TRBJ1-2; D is possibly TRBD1 (6 bases). The CDR3 spans 14 residues. Germline CDR1 is ENHRY and CDR2 is SYGVKD. Trimming stripped 5 bases from V and 0 bases from J, with 10 bases between. CDR3 nucleotide sequence: TGTGCCATCAGTCTGACAGGACCTAACTATGGCTACACCTTC. Translating gives CAISLTGPNYGYTF.

The J gene is TRBJ1-2, the V gene TRBV3-1 (or the pseudogene TRBV3-2), with 11 bases matching TRBD1. CDR1 and CDR2 (germline): LGHDT, YNNKEL (reference sequence). This CDR3 has 16 amino acids. V lost 3 bases to trimming and J lost 8 bases; unmatched junction nucleotides: 11. The CDR3 loop reads CASSHTRDRGIGGYTF. CDR3 DNA sequence: TGTGCCAGCAGCCACACCCGGGACAGGGGGATTGGAGGCTACACCTTC.

This rearrangement joins TRBV10-1 to TRBJ2-7; 11 positions match TRBD2. Trimming took 3 bases from V and 7 from J; bases not matched to a gene: 8. CDR3 length equals 15 residues. CDR1 and CDR2 (germline): WNHNN, SYGVQD (reference sequence). The CDR3 loop reads CASSEGSGGAREQYF. The CDR3, as DNA: TGCGCCAGCAGTGAAGGTAGCGGGGGGGCCCGGGAGCAGTACTTC.

V usage is TRBV2 and J usage is TRBJ2-7, with 11 bases identical to TRBD2. The CDR3 totals 15 residues. Germline assignment: CDR1 SNHLY and CDR2 FYNNEI. V gave up 1 base and J gave up 5 bases; unmatched junction bases: 4. CDR3 nucleotide sequence: TGTGCCAGCAGTGAAGGCTTAGCGGGGGGGAACGAGCAGTACTTC. It translates to CASSEGLAGGNEQYF.

The V call is TRBV14, the J call TRBJ1-1; D remains unclear. With 1 base removed from V and 2 bases from J, the gap between germline ends came to 8 bases. Germline V gene data show CDR1 as SGHDN and CDR2 as FVKESK. This CDR3 is 14 amino acids long. This CDR3 reads CASSQGFLNTEAFF. The CDR3 DNA follows: TGTGCCAGCAGCCAAGGATTCCTAAACACTGAAGCTTTCTTT.

The rearrangement links TRBV10-1 to TRBJ2-1; 9 bases align to TRBD2. This CDR3 is 16 amino acids long. Germline CDR1 reads WNHNN; CDR2 reads SYGVQD (reference sequence). V lost 2 bases, J lost 6 bases, and 8 bases stayed unmatched. CDR3 nucleotide sequence: TGCGCCAGCAGTGAGGGAAGCGGGGGGCCTGGCAATGAGCAGTTCTTC. Translated, it gives CASSEGSGGPGNEQFF.

V and J are TRBV9 and TRBJ2-1; 9 positions match TRBD2. The CDR3 length is 15 residues. CDR1 SGDLS and CDR2 YYNGEE come from the germline V gene. V dropped 4 bases and J dropped 12; count of bases not matched to a gene: 14. The CDR3 nucleotides are TGTGCCAGCAGCCCGCGGGGGGGCGAGACGGGGCGGCAGTTCTTC. Translation gives CASSPRGGETGRQFF.

The chain combines TRBV18 with TRBJ2-5; the D gene is possibly TRBD2 (6 bases). V lost 3 bases and J 7 bases, leaving 15 bases between the germline ends. Germline V gene sequence: CDR1 KGHSH, CDR2 LQKENI. The CDR3 covers 14 residues. The CDR3 region is CASSPAGGEGTQYF. DNA of the CDR3: TGTGCCAGCTCACCGGCCGGGGGTGAGGGGACCCAGTACTTC.

This clone was seen more than once but under ten times. This sequence joins TRBV2 and TRBJ2-3; 10 nucleotides match TRBD2. Germline trimming cut 5 bases from V and 3 bases from J; bases unmatched to any gene: 5. CDR1 and CDR2 (germline): SNHLY, FYNNEI. CDR3 length equals 15 residues. CDR3 sequence: CASSPTSGATDTQYF. CDR3 sequence (DNA): TGTGCCAGCAGTCCAACTAGCGGGGCTACAGATACGCAGTATTTT.

This clone came up once. V usage is TRBV7-3 and J usage is TRBJ2-5; TRBD1 agrees at 7 bases. Trimming at V came to 5 bases and at J to 9 bases, leaving 9 bases not matched to a gene. This CDR3 has 13 amino acids. Germline V gene lookup returns CDR1 SGHTA and CDR2 FQGTGA. This chain's CDR3 is CASSTDRQGAQYF. CDR3 DNA sequence: TGTGCCAGCAGCACAGACCGACAGGGCGCCCAGTACTTC.

The chain carries TRBV11-2 and TRBJ2-7; a weak D match, TRBD2 (6 bases). CDR3 size: 15 residues. Germline loops: CDR1 SGHAT, CDR2 FQNNGV. V lost 0 bases, J lost 0 bases, and 9 bases lay in between. CDR3 nucleotide sequence: TGTGCCAGCAGCTTAGAGCAGGGAGGCTCCTACGAGCAGTACTTC. Translated: CASSLEQGGSYEQYF.

The count of this clone is one. The chain has TRBV6-2 or TRBV6-3 and TRBJ2-7, with a possible D match to TRBD2 (5 bases). CDR3 length equals 11 residues. Trimming removed 4 bases from V and 6 bases from J, with 7 bases in between. The germline V gene has CDR1 MNHEY and CDR2 SVGEGT. The CDR3, as DNA: TGTGCCAGCAGTTCGGGGTTCGAGCAGTACGTC. Amino acid sequence: CASSSGFEQYV.

The chain recombines TRBV6-2 or TRBV6-3 with TRBJ2-4, with 9 bases lining up with TRBD1. This CDR3 is built from 16 residues. Trimming cost V 4 bases and J 7 bases; bases outside gene matches: 11. The V gene's germline CDR1 is MNHEY and CDR2 SVGEGT. The CDR3 DNA follows: TGTGCCAGCAGTTTGCCACAGGGGGCGAGGACGAACATTCAGTACTTC. This encodes CASSLPQGARTNIQYF.

The J gene is TRBJ2-2, the V gene TRBV5-6, with 8 nucleotides matching TRBD2. The CDR3 contains 15 residues. J was trimmed by 4 bases and V by 6 bases; bases with no gene match: 8. Germline V gene lookup returns CDR1 SGHDT and CDR2 YYEEEE. This chain's CDR3 is CASTKRGRSTGELFF. The CDR3 nucleotides are TGTGCCAGCACAAAGCGGGGGCGGAGCACCGGGGAGCTGTTTTTT.

The genes are TRBV7-2 and TRBJ2-3; 10 nucleotides match TRBD2. The junction had 13 bases not matched to a gene; V was cut back by 4 bases and J by 6 bases. The CDR3 contains 17 residues. Germline loops: CDR1 SGHTA, CDR2 FQGNSA. The CDR3 DNA follows: TGTGCCAGCAGCTCGTATGCGAGCGGGGGGGCCCGTGATACGCAGTATTTT. Its protein is CASSSYASGGARDTQYF.

This clone was seen only once. The gene calls are TRBV7-2 and TRBJ2-3, with 8 bases matching TRBD2. V was pared by 4 bases and J by 1 base, with 10 bases of the junction left unmatched. The CDR3 runs to 17 residues. Germline V CDR1 and CDR2: SGHTA, FQGNSA. CDR3 bases: TGTGCCAGCAGCTCCCCCATGGCGGGGGGTGGCACAGATACGCAGTATTTT. Protein: CASSSPMAGGGTDTQYF.

Here the CDR3 reads CASSIQGLSNQPQHF. Written as DNA, the CDR3 is TGTGCCAGCAGTATACAGGGTCTGAGCAATCAGCCCCAGCATTTT. J is TRBJ1-5 and V is TRBV2; a weak D match, TRBD1 (6 bases). The length of the CDR3 is 15 residues. CDR1 SNHLY and CDR2 FYNNEI come from the germline V gene. Trimming stripped 5 bases from V and 1 base from J, with 12 bases between.

V usage is TRBV9 and J usage is TRBJ1-2, with D uncertain. Germline CDR1 reads SGDLS; CDR2 reads YYNGEE. Trimming took off 4 bases at V and 2 bases at J, with 15 bases between the two ends. The CDR3 consists of 15 residues. CDR3 protein: CASSLYEGFNYGYTF. CDR3 bases: TGTGCCAGCAGCCTATACGAGGGATTCAACTATGGCTACACCTTC.

CDR3 coding DNA: TGTGCCAGCAGCGCACCAGGGGCAGGTCAGCCCCAGCATTTT. Its translation is CASSAPGAGQPQHF. The V call is TRBV5-5, the J call TRBJ1-5, with D possibly being TRBD1 (6 bases). Looked up from germline, CDR1 is SGHKS and CDR2 is YYEKEE (reference sequence). The CDR3 length is 14 residues. Trimming stripped 4 bases from V and 6 bases from J, with 14 bases between.

J is TRBJ2-3 and V is TRBV3-1 (or the pseudogene TRBV3-2); 8 bases are shared with TRBD1. Trimming took 0 bases from V and 3 from J; bases not matched to a gene: 8. The CDR3 is 17 amino acids. The germline CDR1 and CDR2 sequences are LGHDT and YNNKEL (reference sequence). CDR3: CASSQDPWQGATDTQYF. The CDR3 DNA reads as TGTGCCAGCAGCCAAGATCCATGGCAGGGGGCAACAGATACGCAGTATTTT.

The rearrangement uses TRBV20-1 and TRBJ1-4; D is perhaps TRBD1 (6 bases). Trimming stripped 3 bases from V and 5 bases from J, with 13 bases between. Germline V gives CDR1 DFQATT, CDR2 SNEGSKA (reference sequence). CDR3 length: 14 amino acids. The CDR3 reads CSASGGLGNEKLFF. The CDR3 DNA sequence: TGCAGTGCTAGTGGGGGGCTGGGGAATGAAAAACTGTTTTTT.

V is TRBV19 and J is TRBJ1-2; D call uncertain. CDR3 size: 14 residues. From germline, CDR1 is LNHDA and CDR2 SQIVND (reference sequence). Between the trimmed V and J ends, which lost 4 bases and 7 bases, there was a span of 16 bases. The CDR3 loop reads CASSTRPTLAGYTF. CDR3 DNA sequence: TGTGCCAGTAGTACCCGTCCGACACTAGCTGGCTACACCTTC.